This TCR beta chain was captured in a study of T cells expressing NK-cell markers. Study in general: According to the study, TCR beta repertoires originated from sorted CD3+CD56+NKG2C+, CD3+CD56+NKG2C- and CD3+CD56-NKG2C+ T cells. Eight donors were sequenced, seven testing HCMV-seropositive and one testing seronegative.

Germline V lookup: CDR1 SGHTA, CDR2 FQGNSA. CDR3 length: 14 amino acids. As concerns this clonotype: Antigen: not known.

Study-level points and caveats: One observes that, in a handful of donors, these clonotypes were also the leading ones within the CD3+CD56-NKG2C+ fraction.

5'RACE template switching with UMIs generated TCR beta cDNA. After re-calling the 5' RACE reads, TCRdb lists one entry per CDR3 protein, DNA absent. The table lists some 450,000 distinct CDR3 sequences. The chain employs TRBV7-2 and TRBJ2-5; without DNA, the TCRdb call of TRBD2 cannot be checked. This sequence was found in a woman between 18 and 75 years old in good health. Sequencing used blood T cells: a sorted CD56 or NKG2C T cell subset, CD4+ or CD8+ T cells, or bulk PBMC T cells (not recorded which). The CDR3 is CASSSGLNRETQYF.